Included here is one T cell receptor beta chain sequence, with context. The antigen remains undetermined. Every patient experienced relapse after autologous stem cell transplantation, and brentuximab vedotin exposure varied. The data were taken from a study of PD-1 blockade in classical Hodgkin lymphoma. Overall study results and limits: Reported findings placed baseline TCR diversity lower in newly diagnosed patients (compared with healthy donors). Whereas CD4+ TCR diversity had risen significantly by C4D1, CD8+ TCR diversity had not. Those achieving complete response showed baseline diversity like newly diagnosed patients.

The repertoire was sequenced with immunoSEQ multiplex PCR; TCRdb's copy has only in-frame clones and lacks some. The sample records 25,000 or so clones, about 71% being singletons. Germline V gene data show CDR1 as MGHDK and CDR2 as SYGVNS. The CDR3 is made up of 16 amino acids. The V end lost 6 bases, the J end lost 3 bases, and 15 bases lay between the germline ends. This chain joins TRBV25-1 and TRBJ1-6, with D possibly matching TRBD1 (5 bases). The source of this sequence is a human donor with classical Hodgkin lymphoma. Source: peripheral blood mononuclear cells (PBMCs), taken at baseline. CDR3 protein: CASSGDRIGYNSPLHF. CDR3 sequence (DNA): TGTGCCAGCAGCGGTGACAGAATCGGCTATAATTCACCCCTCCACTTT.